The 15 T cell receptor beta chains given below trace back to one sample, sequenced in a study of T cells in Graves' hyperthyroidism and ophthalmopathy. The TCR beta CDR3 regions underwent amplification using RNA transcripts as the source. The primer set for the first-round RT-PCR of the TCR CDR3 was HTBI. A single record per CDR3 protein comes from TCRdb applying MiXCR to the multiplex PCR reads. The sample lists approximately 320,000 distinct CDR3 sequences, roughly 15% occurring once. The sequenced sample was blood. The source is a man aged 30 to 45 with Graves' hyperthyroidism.

The table lists this clonotype with many counts. The rearrangement uses TRBV6-1 and TRBJ2-1; D gene unclear. Germline V CDR1 and CDR2: MNHNS, SASEGT. The V end was cut by 5 bases, the J end by 0 bases, with 11 bases between. The CDR3 has 15 residues. The CDR3 DNA is TGTGCCAGCAGTCCTTTAGATAACTCCTACAATGAGCAGTTCTTC. Its translation is CASSPLDNSYNEQFF.

This clonotype was found many times. The chain links TRBV2 to TRBJ1-1, with D uncertain. The CDR3 is 14 residues long. V gave up 2 bases and J gave up 0 bases, with 7 bases separating them. Germline values: CDR1 SNHLY, CDR2 FYNNEI. The CDR3 coding sequence is TGTGCCAGCAGTGAATGGAGGGTGAACACTGAAGCTTTCTTT. Translated, it gives CASSEWRVNTEAFF.

The sample holds many counts of this clonotype. V is TRBV2 and J is TRBJ1-5; D is unclear. Trimming left V 4 bases short and J 3 bases short, with 10 bases between. The CDR3 is 14 amino acids. Germline CDR1 SNHLY, CDR2 FYNNEI. The CDR3 reads CASSGRQNNQPQHF. The CDR3 DNA reads as TGTGCCAGCAGTGGTCGCCAGAACAATCAGCCCCAGCATTTT.

The J gene is TRBJ2-7, the V gene TRBV7-3; 7 nucleotides agree with TRBD1. The CDR3 is 13 amino acids. CDR1 and CDR2 (germline): SGHTA, FQGTGA. J lost 5 bases, V lost 4 bases, and 5 bases had no gene match. The CDR3 nucleotides are TGTGCCAGCAGCTCATACAGGGGCGACGAGCAGTACTTC. Its translation is CASSSYRGDEQYF.

The chain links TRBV2 to TRBJ2-7, with 10 nucleotides matching TRBD2. J gave up 4 bases and V 10 bases, and 7 bases lay outside the gene matches. There are 13 residues in the CDR3. Germline CDR1 reads SNHLY; CDR2 reads FYNNEI. The DNA of the CDR3 is TGTGCCATCAAAGAGCGGGAGGGTTACGAGCAGTACTTC. Translating it yields CAIKEREGYEQYF.

This clonotype was counted ten times or more. The V and J genes are TRBV5-1 and TRBJ2-7, with no clear D. Germline V gene sequence: CDR1 SGHRS, CDR2 YFSETQ. The CDR3 runs to 14 residues. The V and J ends lost 0 bases and 0 bases respectively, with 7 bases between them. CDR3 bases: TGCGCCAGCAGCTTGGAAGTCAGCTCCTACGAGCAGTACTTC. This encodes CASSLEVSSYEQYF.

In its sample, this clonotype was seen many times. V is TRBV13 and J is TRBJ1-1; D is ambiguous. Germline values: CDR1 PRHDT, CDR2 FYEKMQ (reference sequence). The CDR3 is 14 amino acids. V dropped 5 bases and J dropped 0 bases, with 10 bases sitting between them. CDR3 sequence: CASSPSPVNTEAFF. For the CDR3, the DNA is TGTGCCAGCAGCCCGTCCCCAGTGAACACTGAAGCTTTCTTT.

This clonotype was seen ten or more times. The chain is built from TRBV7-9 and TRBJ2-7; D is possibly TRBD2 (6 bases). V lost 8 bases to trimming and J lost 3 bases, with 8 bases between them. CDR1 and CDR2 (germline): SEHNR, FQNEAQ (reference sequence). CDR3 length: 11 residues. CDR3 in amino acids: CASRGSYEQYF. The DNA of the CDR3 is TGTGCCAGCCGGGGGAGCTACGAGCAGTACTTC.

This sequence joins TRBV2 and TRBJ1-6; 7 bases fit TRBD1. Germline assignment: CDR1 SNHLY and CDR2 FYNNEI. This CDR3 is built from 13 residues. V gave up 8 bases and J gave up 14 bases; unmatched junction bases: 12. The CDR3 coding sequence is TGTGCCAGCCCCGGACAGGCCGGTTTCTCCCTCCACTTT. Protein: CASPGQAGFSLHF.

This clonotype was seen many times. This sequence joins TRBV30 and TRBJ2-3; TRBD2 might be the D (5 bases). This CDR3 has 15 residues. The germline V and J ends were trimmed by 0 bases and 3 bases, with 13 bases remaining between them. Per germline, CDR1 GTSNPN and CDR2 SVGIG (reference sequence). CDR3 nucleotides: TGTGCCTGGAGTGTCGTAGCGAGCGCGACAGATACGCAGTATTTT. Translated, it gives CAWSVVASATDTQYF.

This clonotype was recorded many times. The rearrangement uses TRBV2 and TRBJ1-1; D gene unclear. This CDR3 has 13 residues. The V end was cut by 7 bases, the J end by 0 bases, with 9 bases between. Germline V gives CDR1 SNHLY, CDR2 FYNNEI. The CDR3 nucleotides read TGTGCCAGCACCAGTGATATGAACACTGAAGCTTTCTTT. Residues: CASTSDMNTEAFF.

The chain carries TRBV20-1 and TRBJ2-5; perhaps TRBD2 as D (5 bases). Germline CDR1 reads DFQATT; CDR2 reads SNEGSKA (reference sequence). CDR3 size: 14 residues. V dropped 5 bases and J dropped 5 bases, with 18 bases sitting between them. CDR3 protein: CSALDTYTGETQYF. For the CDR3, the DNA is TGCAGTGCTCTAGACACGTACACGGGGGAGACCCAGTACTTC.

The sample holds many counts of this clonotype. This chain links TRBV2 with TRBJ1-1; 10 nucleotides align to TRBD1. This CDR3 contains 14 residues. V shed 7 bases, J shed 6 bases, and the junction held 8 bases outside the gene matches. The germline gives CDR1 SNHLY, CDR2 FYNNEI. The CDR3 loop is CASTLEGQGSEAFF. CDR3 nucleotide sequence: TGTGCCAGCACCCTAGAGGGACAGGGGTCTGAAGCTTTCTTT.

This clonotype was picked up a small number of times. V usage is TRBV6-1 and J usage is TRBJ2-5, with TRBD2 identical over 13 bases. The CDR3 loop spans 16 amino acids. CDR1 MNHNS and CDR2 SASEGT come from the germline V gene. V shed 0 bases, J shed 4 bases, and the junction held 2 bases outside the gene matches. The CDR3 here is CASSEAGLAGPETQYF. CDR3 nucleotide sequence: TGTGCCAGCAGTGAAGCGGGACTAGCGGGACCAGAGACCCAGTACTTC.

V gene TRBV29-1 combines with J gene TRBJ2-2; no definite D call. From germline, CDR1 is SQVTM and CDR2 ANQGSEA. The CDR3 covers 13 residues. Trimming left V 8 bases short and J 7 bases short, with 17 bases between. The CDR3 here is CSSSNGQDGELFF. CDR3 nucleotide sequence: TGCAGCTCCTCTAACGGTCAGGACGGGGAGCTGTTTTTT.